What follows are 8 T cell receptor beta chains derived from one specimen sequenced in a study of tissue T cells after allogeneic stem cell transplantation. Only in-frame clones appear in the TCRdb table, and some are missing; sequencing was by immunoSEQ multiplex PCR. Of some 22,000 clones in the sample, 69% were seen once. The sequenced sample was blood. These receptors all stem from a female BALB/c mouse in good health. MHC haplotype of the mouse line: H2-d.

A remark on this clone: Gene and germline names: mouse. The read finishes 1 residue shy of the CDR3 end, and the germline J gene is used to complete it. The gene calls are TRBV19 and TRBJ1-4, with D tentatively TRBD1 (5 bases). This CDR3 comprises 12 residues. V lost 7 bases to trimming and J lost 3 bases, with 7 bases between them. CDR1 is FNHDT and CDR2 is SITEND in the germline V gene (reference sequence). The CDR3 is CASARANERLFF. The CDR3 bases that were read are TGTGCCAGCGCCAGGGCCAACGAAAGATTATTT.

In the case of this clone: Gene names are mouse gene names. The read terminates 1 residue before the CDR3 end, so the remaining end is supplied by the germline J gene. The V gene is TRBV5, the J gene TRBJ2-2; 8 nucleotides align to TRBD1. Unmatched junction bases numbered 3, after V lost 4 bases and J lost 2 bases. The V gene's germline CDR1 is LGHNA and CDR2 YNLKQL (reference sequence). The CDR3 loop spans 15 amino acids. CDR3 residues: CASSLRGLNTGQLYF. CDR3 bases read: TGTGCCAGCAGCCTCAGGGGGCTTAACACCGGGCAGCTCTAC.

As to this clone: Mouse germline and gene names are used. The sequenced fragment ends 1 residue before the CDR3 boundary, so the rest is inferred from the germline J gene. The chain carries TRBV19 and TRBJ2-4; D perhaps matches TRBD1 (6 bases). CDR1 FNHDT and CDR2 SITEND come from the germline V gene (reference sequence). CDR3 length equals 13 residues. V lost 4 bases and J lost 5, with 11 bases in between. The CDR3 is CASSSTGRNTLYF. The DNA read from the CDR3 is TGTGCCAGCAGTTCAACAGGGAGAAACACCTTGTAC.

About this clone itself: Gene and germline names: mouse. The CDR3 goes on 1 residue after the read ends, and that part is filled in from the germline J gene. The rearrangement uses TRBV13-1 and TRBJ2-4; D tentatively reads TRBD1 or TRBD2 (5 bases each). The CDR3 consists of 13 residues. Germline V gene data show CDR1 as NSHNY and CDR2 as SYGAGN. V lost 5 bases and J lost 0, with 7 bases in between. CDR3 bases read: TGTGCCAGCAGGTGGGACAGTCAAAACACCTTGTAC. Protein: CASRWDSQNTLY. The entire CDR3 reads CASRWDSQNTLYF.

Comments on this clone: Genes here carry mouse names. The sequenced part of the CDR3 DNA is TGTGCCAGCAGCTCGGGACAGGGGGCCAACGAAAGATTATTT. This translates into CASSSGQGANERLF. The entire CDR3 is CASSSGQGANERLFF. The chain has TRBV14 and TRBJ1-4, with 11 bases that match TRBD1. The CDR3 extends 1 residue past the end of the read, so its final part is completed from the germline J gene. CDR1 and CDR2 (germline): SGHDT, FRDEAV. V was pared by 5 bases and J by 3 bases, with 3 bases of the junction left unmatched. This CDR3 is 15 amino acids long.

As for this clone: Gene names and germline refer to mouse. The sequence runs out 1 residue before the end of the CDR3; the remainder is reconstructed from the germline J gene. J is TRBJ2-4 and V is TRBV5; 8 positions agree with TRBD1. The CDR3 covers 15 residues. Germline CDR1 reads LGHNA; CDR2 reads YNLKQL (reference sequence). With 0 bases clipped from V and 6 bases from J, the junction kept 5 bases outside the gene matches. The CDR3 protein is CASSQDTQGENTLYF. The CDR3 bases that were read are TGTGCCAGCAGCCAAGATACACAGGGGGAGAACACCTTGTAC.

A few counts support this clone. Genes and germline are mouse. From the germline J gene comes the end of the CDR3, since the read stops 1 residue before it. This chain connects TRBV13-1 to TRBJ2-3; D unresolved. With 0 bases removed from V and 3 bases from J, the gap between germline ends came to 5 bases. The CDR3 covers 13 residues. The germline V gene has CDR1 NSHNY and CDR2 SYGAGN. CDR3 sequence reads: CASSDARAETLYF. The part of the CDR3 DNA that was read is TGTGCCAGCAGTGATGCACGGGCAGAAACGCTGTAT.

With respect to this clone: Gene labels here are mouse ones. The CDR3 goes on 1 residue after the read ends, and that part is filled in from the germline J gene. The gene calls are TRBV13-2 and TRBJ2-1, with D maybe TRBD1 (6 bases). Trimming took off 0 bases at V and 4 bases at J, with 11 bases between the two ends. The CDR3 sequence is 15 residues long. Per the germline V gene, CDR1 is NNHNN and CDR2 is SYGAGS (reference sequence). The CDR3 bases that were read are TGTGCCAGCGGTGATGAGCAGGGGCGGTATGCTGAGCAGTTC. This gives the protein CASGDEQGRYAEQF. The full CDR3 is CASGDEQGRYAEQFF.